This T cell receptor (beta chain) was recorded in a study of OX40 agonist ivuxolimab in advanced cancers. The repertoire was sequenced with immunoSEQ multiplex PCR; TCRdb's copy has only in-frame clones and lacks some. This table holds tens of thousands of clones, 75% to 90% found once. Germline V lookup: CDR1 MGHRA, CDR2 YSYEKL. The ends lost 0 bases at V and 12 bases at J; junction bases unmatched: 10. The CDR3 runs to 15 residues. The sequences come from CD4+ or CD8+ T cells sorted from blood, collected in a trial of the OX40 agonist ivuxolimab. The sequence derives from an adult with an advanced solid tumor such as melanoma, head and neck, liver or kidney cancer. The chain links TRBV4-1 to TRBJ1-4; 7 nucleotides align to TRBD1. CDR3 sequence reads: CASSQDWQGVRELFF. CDR3 coding DNA: TGCGCCAGCAGCCAAGATTGGCAGGGGGTCAGGGAACTGTTTTTT.